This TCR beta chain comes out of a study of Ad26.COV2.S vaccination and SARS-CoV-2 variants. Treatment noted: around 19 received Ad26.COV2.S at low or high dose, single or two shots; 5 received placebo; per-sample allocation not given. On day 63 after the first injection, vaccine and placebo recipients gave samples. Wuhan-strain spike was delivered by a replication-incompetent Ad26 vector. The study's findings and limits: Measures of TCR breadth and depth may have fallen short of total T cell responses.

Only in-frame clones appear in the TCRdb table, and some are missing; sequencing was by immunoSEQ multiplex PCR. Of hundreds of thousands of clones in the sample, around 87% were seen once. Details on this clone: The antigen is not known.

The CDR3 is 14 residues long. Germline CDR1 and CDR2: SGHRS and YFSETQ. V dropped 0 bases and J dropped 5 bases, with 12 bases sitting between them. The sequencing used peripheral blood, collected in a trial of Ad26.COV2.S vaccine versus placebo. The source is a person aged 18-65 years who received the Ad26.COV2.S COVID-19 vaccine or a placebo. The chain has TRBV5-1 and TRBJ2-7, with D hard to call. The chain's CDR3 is CASSLGSEPDEQYF. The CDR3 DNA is TGCGCCAGCAGCTTGGGATCGGAGCCGGACGAGCAGTACTTC. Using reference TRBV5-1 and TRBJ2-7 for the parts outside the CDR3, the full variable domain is KAGVTQTPRYLIKTRGQQVTLSCSPISGHRSVSWYQQTPGQGLQFLFEYFSETQRNKGNFPGRFSGRQFSNSRSEMNVSTLELGDSALYLCASSLGSEPDEQYFGPGTRLTVT.